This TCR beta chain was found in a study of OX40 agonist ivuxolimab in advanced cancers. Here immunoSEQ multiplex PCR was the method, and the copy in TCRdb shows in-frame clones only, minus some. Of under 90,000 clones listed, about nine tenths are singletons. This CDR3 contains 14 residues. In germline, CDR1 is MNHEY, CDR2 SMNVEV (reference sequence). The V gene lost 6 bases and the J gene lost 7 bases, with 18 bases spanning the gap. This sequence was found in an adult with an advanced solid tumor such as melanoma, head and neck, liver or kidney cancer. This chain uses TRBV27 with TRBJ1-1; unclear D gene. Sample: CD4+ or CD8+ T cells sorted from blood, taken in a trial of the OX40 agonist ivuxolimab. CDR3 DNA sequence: TGTGCCAGCAGCCAGAGCAGGTACCTAAGTGAAGCTTTCTTT. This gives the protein CASSQSRYLSEAFF.